This T cell receptor beta chain originates from a study of B cell selection in AIRE deficiency. As concerns this clone: As yet, its antigen is unknown.

Sequencing was performed with immunoSEQ multiplex PCR; in TCRdb, only in-frame clones are kept and a portion is missing. The table records around 26,000 clones, around 92% of them present only once. Overall study results and limits: Healthy Tconv contained 36.6% of shared healthy Treg sequences; only TCRbeta sequenced. Of 3657 shared Treg TCRbeta sequences, roughly 34% were healthy-donor-only and roughly 10% patient-only. In TCRBV usage, CDR3 length and diversity, patient Tconv and Treg cells matched healthy donors.

V was pared by 3 bases and J by 0 bases, with 3 bases between. This CDR3 has 13 residues. Germline values: CDR1 SGHTA, CDR2 FQGNSA. Regulatory T cells were sorted as CD4+CD25hiCD127low/negative. Sequencing was performed on CD4+CD25+ Tregs sorted from PBMCs. This chain joins TRBV7-2 and TRBJ1-5; no clear D gene. This clonotype originated in a human donor in good health. The CDR3 protein is CASSLNSNQPQHF. Written as DNA, the CDR3 is TGTGCCAGCAGCTTGAATAGCAATCAGCCCCAGCATTTT.